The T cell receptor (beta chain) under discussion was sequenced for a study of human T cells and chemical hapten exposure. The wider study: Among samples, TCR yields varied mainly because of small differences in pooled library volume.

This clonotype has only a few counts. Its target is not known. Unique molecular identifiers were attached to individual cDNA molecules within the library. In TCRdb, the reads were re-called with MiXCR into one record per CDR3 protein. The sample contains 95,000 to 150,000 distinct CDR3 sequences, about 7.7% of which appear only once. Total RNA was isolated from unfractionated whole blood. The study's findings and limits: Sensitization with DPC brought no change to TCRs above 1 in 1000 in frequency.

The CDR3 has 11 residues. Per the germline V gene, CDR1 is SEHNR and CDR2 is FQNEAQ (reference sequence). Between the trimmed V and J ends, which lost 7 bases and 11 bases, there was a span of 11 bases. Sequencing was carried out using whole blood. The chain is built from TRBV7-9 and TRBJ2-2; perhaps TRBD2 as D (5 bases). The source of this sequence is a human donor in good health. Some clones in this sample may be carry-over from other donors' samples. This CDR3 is CASIRRGELFF. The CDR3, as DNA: TGTGCCAGCATTCGACGGGGAGAGCTGTTTTTT.